A selection of T cell receptor beta chains follows, all from one sample in a study of early T cells in non-severe SARS-CoV-2 infection. TCRdb ran MiXCR on the 5' RACE reads and lists one entry per CDR3 protein. This table holds 70,000 to 85,000 distinct CDR3 sequences, roughly an eighth found once. Sequenced material: whole blood. These receptors were obtained from an adult who was a healthcare worker with PCR-confirmed SARS-CoV-2 infection or an uninfected control (not recorded which). The CDR3 runs from the conserved cysteine through the conserved F or W. D genes are given only for firm matches. The size of a clone is reported for some rows only, either as once, few or many, or as a class for expanded clones.

J: TRBJ1-4; size: many; length: 16; D: TRBD1; V: TRBV25-1; DNA: TGTGCCAGCGAAAGCCGCGGGACAGATCTTAATGAAAAACTGTTTTTT; CDR3: CASESRGTDLNEKLFF
J: TRBJ2-5; size: many; length: 14; D: -; V: TRBV19; DNA: TGTGCCAGTAGACCCTGGGCGTCCGAAGAGACCCAGTACTTC; CDR3: CASRPWASEETQYF
J: TRBJ2-5; size: -; length: 16; D: TRBD2; V: TRBV6-1; DNA: TGTGCCAGCAGTGACATAACTAGCGGGGGACAAGAGACCCAGTACTTC; CDR3: CASSDITSGGQETQYF
J: TRBJ2-7; size: once; length: 16; D: TRBD2; V: TRBV28; DNA: TGTGCCAGCAGGACTAGCGGGGGGTACATTCCCTACGAGCAGTACTTC; CDR3: CASRTSGGYIPYEQYF
J: TRBJ2-7; size: many; length: 11; D: -; V: TRBV20-1; DNA: TGCAGTGCTAGAGTGTCGGGCGAGCAGTACTTC; CDR3: CSARVSGEQYF
J: TRBJ1-2; size: -; length: 13; D: -; V: TRBV7-3; DNA: TGTGCCAGCAGCTTAACAGCTAACTATGGCTACACCTTC; CDR3: CASSLTANYGYTF
J: TRBJ1-5; size: many; length: 16; D: -; V: TRBV19; DNA: TGTGCCAGTAGTATCGGTCTCTCCCATAGCAATCAGCCCCAGCATTTT; CDR3: CASSIGLSHSNQPQHF
J: TRBJ1-5; size: many; length: 12; D: -; V: TRBV10-3; DNA: TGTGCCATCGGTACAGTCGATCAGCCCCAGCATTTT; CDR3: CAIGTVDQPQHF
J: TRBJ1-1; size: few; length: 14; D: -; V: TRBV7-7; DNA: TGTGCTAGCAGCCCGAACAGGGAGAGCACTGAAGCTTTCTTT; CDR3: CASSPNRESTEAFF
J: TRBJ1-4; size: few; length: 15; D: TRBD1; V: TRBV4-1; DNA: TGCGCCAGCAGCCAAACCGGGACAGGGCATGAAAAACTGTTTTTT; CDR3: CASSQTGTGHEKLFF
J: TRBJ2-7; size: -; length: 15; D: TRBD2; V: TRBV11-2; DNA: TGTGCCAGCAGTGACCTCCGGGACTATCCCTACGAGCAGTACTTC; CDR3: CASSDLRDYPYEQYF
J: TRBJ2-3; size: many; length: 14; D: -; V: TRBV10-3; DNA: TGTGCCATCAGAGCCCTAGCCCTCACAGATACGCAGTATTTT; CDR3: CAIRALALTDTQYF
J: TRBJ2-2; size: many; length: 12; D: -; V: TRBV29-1; DNA: TGCAGCGTTGAGGGGAACACCGGGGAGCTGTTTTTT; CDR3: CSVEGNTGELFF
J: TRBJ2-5; size: few; length: 16; D: TRBD1; V: TRBV3-1; DNA: TGTGCCAGCAGCCTACCACGGGACAGGATTGAAGAGACCCAGTACTTC; CDR3: CASSLPRDRIEETQYF
J: TRBJ2-3; size: few; length: 14; D: -; V: TRBV7-3; DNA: TGTGCCAGCAGCCCCCACGCGCAAAGGGATACGCAGTATTTT; CDR3: CASSPHAQRDTQYF
J: TRBJ1-4; size: few; length: 15; D: -; V: TRBV5-4; DNA: TGTGCCAGCAGCTTAAAGGGTCTCCCGAATGAAAAACTGTTTTTT; CDR3: CASSLKGLPNEKLFF
J: TRBJ2-5; size: -; length: 13; D: -; V: TRBV10-3; DNA: TGTGCCATCAGTGAGCGAGGACAAGAGACCCAGTACTTC; CDR3: CAISERGQETQYF
J: TRBJ2-2; size: -; length: 16; D: TRBD2; V: TRBV5-1; DNA: TGCGCCAGCAGATCCCTAGCGGGCTCGAACACCGGGGAGCTGTTTTTT; CDR3: CASRSLAGSNTGELFF
J: TRBJ2-7; size: many; length: 14; D: -; V: TRBV11-2; DNA: TGTGCCAGCAGCCGCGAAGGCCCATCCCACGAGCAGTACTTC; CDR3: CASSREGPSHEQYF
J: TRBJ1-3; size: many; length: 16; D: -; V: TRBV18; DNA: TGTGCCAGCTCACCGGGGGCCGTCGCTTCGGGAAACACCATATATTTT; CDR3: CASSPGAVASGNTIYF
J: TRBJ2-3; size: many; length: 18; D: TRBD2; V: TRBV7-8; DNA: TGTGCCAGCAGCTTAGCGTCCCTAGGGGCGGGGGACACAGATACGCAGTATTTT; CDR3: CASSLASLGAGDTDTQYF
J: TRBJ2-5; size: many; length: 14; D: -; V: TRBV20-1; DNA: TGCAGTGCGCCCACCACCGGGGGTATGGAGACCCAGTACTTC; CDR3: CSAPTTGGMETQYF
J: TRBJ2-3; size: -; length: 17; D: TRBD2; V: TRBV2; DNA: TGTGCCAGCAGTCCCCACTGGGCGGGAGGGCCGGAAGATACGCAGTATTTT; CDR3: CASSPHWAGGPEDTQYF
J: TRBJ2-5; size: -; length: 12; D: -; V: TRBV24-1; DNA: TGTGCCACTGAAGGACAGCAAGAGACCCAGTACTTC; CDR3: CATEGQQETQYF
J: TRBJ1-2; size: few; length: 13; D: -; V: TRBV12-3/TRBV12-4; DNA: TGTGCCAGCAGCCCGGGACTTCTTCAGGGCTACACCTTC; CDR3: CASSPGLLQGYTF
J: TRBJ1-1; size: -; length: 14; D: -; V: TRBV5-1; DNA: TGCGCCAGCAGCTTGCGAAGCCAGAACACTGAAGCTTTCTTT; CDR3: CASSLRSQNTEAFF
J: TRBJ1-2; size: many; length: 13; D: -; V: TRBV29-1; DNA: TGCAGCGTTGAAGCCAACCAGGGCGGCGGCTACACCTTC; CDR3: CSVEANQGGGYTF
J: TRBJ2-5; size: -; length: 15; D: TRBD2; V: TRBV3-1; DNA: TGTGCCAGCAGCCAAGTGGGGAGGGGAAAGGAGACCCAGTACTTC; CDR3: CASSQVGRGKETQYF
J: TRBJ1-1; size: -; length: 14; D: -; V: TRBV18; DNA: TGTGCCAGCTCACCGCTGGGCCGGCGCACTGAAGCTTTCTTT; CDR3: CASSPLGRRTEAFF
J: TRBJ2-3; size: once; length: 14; D: -; V: TRBV12-3/TRBV12-4; DNA: TGTGCCAGCAGGGAAAACCGCCGCACAGATACGCAGTATTTT; CDR3: CASRENRRTDTQYF
J: TRBJ1-1; size: few; length: 12; D: -; V: TRBV10-2; DNA: TGCGCCAGCAGGATGGGGAACACTGAAGCTTTCTTT; CDR3: CASRMGNTEAFF
J: TRBJ2-7; size: many; length: 15; D: TRBD1; V: TRBV5-1; DNA: TGCGCCAGCAGCTTGGCGGGGACAGGGAGGAGCGAGCAGTACTTC; CDR3: CASSLAGTGRSEQYF
J: TRBJ1-5; size: once; length: 15; D: -; V: TRBV27; DNA: TGTGCCAGCAGTTTATATCGGGGTGGAAATCAGCCCCAGCATTTT; CDR3: CASSLYRGGNQPQHF
J: TRBJ1-6; size: -; length: 14; D: -; V: TRBV20-1; DNA: TGCAGTGCTACGCGCCGGGAGTCTAATTCACCCCTCCACTTT; CDR3: CSATRRESNSPLHF
J: TRBJ2-5; size: once; length: 12; D: -; V: TRBV12-3/TRBV12-4; DNA: TGTGCCAGCAGTCGGATCCAAGAGACCCAGTACTTC; CDR3: CASSRIQETQYF